The clone carrying this TCR beta chain was seen more than once but under ten times. Its antigen is unknown. Gene and germline names: mouse. The sample is drawn from a study of CD8+ T cells in alopecia areata. Whole-study context: Transfer of skin from 6-12-month-old C3H/HeJ graft donors with spontaneous alopecia was made to roughly 7-10-week-old female C3H/HeJ mice. Regarding the study as a whole: Scalp samples also yield sequences of resident alphabeta T cells from normal skin. Compared with mice, patients displayed less clear TCR sharing, possibly for HLA-related reasons.

Extraction of RNA preceded its reverse transcription into cDNA, which served as the sequencing template. Profiling relied on immunoSEQ multiplex PCR, and the TCRdb table lists in-frame clones only, not all of them. The record shows about 270,000 clones for this sample, with no singletons present. Cell sorting was performed on pooled cutaneous lymph node cells with CD4, CD8alpha, NKG2D, NKG2ACE and other markers. This TCR was recovered from a C3H/HeJ mouse with alopecia areata. MHC haplotype of the strain: H2-k. Sequencing used CD4+ T cells sorted from a lymph node.

The CDR3 region is CASSIQGGLDTQYF. CDR3 DNA (partial): TGTGCCAGCAGTATCCAAGGGGGATTGGAC. The chain employs TRBV19 and TRBJ2-5; weak D call: TRBD1 (6 bases). The read finishes 4 residues shy of the CDR3 end, and the germline J gene is used to complete it. Per germline, CDR1 FNHDT and CDR2 SITEND (reference sequence). The length of the CDR3 is 14 residues.